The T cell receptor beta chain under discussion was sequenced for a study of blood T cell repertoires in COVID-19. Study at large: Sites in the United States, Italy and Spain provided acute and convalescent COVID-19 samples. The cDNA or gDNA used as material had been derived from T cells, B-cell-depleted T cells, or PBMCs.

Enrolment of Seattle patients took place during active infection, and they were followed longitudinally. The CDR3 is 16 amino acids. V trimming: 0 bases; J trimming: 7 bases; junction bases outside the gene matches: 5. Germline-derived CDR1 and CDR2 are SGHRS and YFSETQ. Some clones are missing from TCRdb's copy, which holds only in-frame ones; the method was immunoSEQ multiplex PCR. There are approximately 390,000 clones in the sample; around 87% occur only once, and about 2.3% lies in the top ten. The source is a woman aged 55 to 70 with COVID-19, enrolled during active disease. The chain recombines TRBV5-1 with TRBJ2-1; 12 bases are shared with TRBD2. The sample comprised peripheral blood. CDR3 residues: CASSLVPSGGANEQFF. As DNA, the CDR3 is TGCGCCAGCAGCTTGGTACCTAGCGGGGGGGCGAATGAGCAGTTCTTC.